This TCR beta chain was sequenced in a study of CD8 T cells in Susac syndrome. Study-level points and caveats: By the study's own acknowledgment, its TCR sequencing and HLA analysis included relatively few individuals.

TEMRA cells were enriched by FACS, while CD8+ and CD4+ T cells were obtained through a negative isolation that was performed magnetically. The V gene's germline CDR1 is KGHSH and CDR2 LQKENI. V lost 4 bases and J lost 6, with 18 bases in between. The CDR3 has 15 amino acids. The RNA, about 0.45 to 1 ug, was put through reverse transcription using random hexamers. Via MiXCR, TCRdb re-called the immunoSEQ multiplex PCR reads, giving one row per CDR3 protein. The repertoire consists of under 200,000 distinct CDR3 sequences, with just over 90% occurring once and the leading ten covering 0.08%. In regard to this clonotype: Its antigen is not identified.

V and J are TRBV18 and TRBJ1-2, with no clear D. The receptor was isolated from a human donor in good health. Material for sequencing was CD4+ T cells from PBMCs. This CDR3 reads CASSHQDRGGHGYTF. As DNA, the CDR3 is TGTGCCAGCTCACACCAAGACCGGGGAGGGCATGGCTACACCTTC.